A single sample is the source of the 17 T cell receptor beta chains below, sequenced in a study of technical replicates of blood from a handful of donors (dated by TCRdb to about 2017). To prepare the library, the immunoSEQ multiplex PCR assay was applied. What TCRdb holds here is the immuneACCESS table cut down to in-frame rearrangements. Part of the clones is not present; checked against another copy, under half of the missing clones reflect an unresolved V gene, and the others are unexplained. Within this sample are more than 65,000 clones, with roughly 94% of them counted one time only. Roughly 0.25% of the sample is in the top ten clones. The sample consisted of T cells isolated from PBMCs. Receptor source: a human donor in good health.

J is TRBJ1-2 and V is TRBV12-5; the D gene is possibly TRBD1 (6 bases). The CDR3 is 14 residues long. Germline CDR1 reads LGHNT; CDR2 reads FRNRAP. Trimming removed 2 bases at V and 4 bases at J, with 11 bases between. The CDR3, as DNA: TGTGCTAGTGGTTTGTCCAGGGGCGTCTATGGCTACACCTTC. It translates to CASGLSRGVYGYTF.

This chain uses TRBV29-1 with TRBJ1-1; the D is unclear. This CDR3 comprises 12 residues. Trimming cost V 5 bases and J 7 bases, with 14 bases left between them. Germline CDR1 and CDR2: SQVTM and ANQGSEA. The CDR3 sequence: CSVFPREVEAFF. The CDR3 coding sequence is TGCAGCGTTTTCCCGAGGGAAGTTGAAGCTTTCTTT.

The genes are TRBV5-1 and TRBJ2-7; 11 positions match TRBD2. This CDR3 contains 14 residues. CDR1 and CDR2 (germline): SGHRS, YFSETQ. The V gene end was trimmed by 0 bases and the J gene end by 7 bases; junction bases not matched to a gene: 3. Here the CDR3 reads CASSLVVAGGEQYF. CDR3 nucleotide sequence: TGCGCCAGCAGCTTGGTAGTAGCGGGAGGGGAGCAGTACTTC.

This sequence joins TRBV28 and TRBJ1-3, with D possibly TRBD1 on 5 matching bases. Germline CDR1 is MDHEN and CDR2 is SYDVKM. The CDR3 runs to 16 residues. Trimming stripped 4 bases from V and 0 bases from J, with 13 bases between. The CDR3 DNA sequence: TGTGCCAGCAGTTCCCTACAGGATTCCTCTGGAAACACCATATATTTT. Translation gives CASSSLQDSSGNTIYF.

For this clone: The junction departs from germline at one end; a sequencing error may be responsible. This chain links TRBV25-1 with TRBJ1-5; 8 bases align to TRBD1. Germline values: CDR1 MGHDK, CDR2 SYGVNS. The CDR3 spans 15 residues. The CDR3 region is CASSSDSGGNQPQHF. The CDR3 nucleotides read TGTGCCAGCAGTTCGGACTCAGGGGGCAACCAGCCCCAGCATTTT. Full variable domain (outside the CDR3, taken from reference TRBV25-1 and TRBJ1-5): EADIYQTPRYLVIGTGKKITLECSQTMGHDKMYWYQQDPGMELHLIHYSYGVNSTEKGDLSSESTVSRIRTEHFPLTLESARPSHTSQYLCASSSDSGGNQPQHFGDGTRLSIL.

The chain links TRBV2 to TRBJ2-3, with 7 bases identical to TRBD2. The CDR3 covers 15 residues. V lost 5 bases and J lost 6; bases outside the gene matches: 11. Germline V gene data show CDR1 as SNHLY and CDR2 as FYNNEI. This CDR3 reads CASSPGTTIVDTQYF. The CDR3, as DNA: TGTGCCAGCAGTCCCGGGACTACCATCGTCGATACGCAGTATTTT.

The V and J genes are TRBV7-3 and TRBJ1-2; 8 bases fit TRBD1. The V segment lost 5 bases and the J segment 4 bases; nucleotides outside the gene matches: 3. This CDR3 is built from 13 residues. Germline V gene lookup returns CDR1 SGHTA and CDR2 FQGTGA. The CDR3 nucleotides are TGTGCCAGCAGCCAGGACAGGGCCTATGGCTACACCTTC. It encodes CASSQDRAYGYTF.

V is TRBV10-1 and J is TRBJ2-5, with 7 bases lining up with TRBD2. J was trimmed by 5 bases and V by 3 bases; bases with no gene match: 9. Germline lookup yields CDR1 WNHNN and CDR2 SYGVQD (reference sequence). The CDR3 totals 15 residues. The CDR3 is CASSDGPAGLETQYF. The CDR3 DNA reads TGCGCCAGCAGTGACGGGCCAGCGGGATTGGAGACCCAGTACTTC.

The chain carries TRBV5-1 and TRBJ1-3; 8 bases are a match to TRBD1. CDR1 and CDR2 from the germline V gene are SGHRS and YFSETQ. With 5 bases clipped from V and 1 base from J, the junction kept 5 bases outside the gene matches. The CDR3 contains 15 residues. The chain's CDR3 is CASRPGGLSGNTIYF. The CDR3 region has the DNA TGCGCCAGCAGACCAGGGGGCCTTTCTGGAAACACCATATATTTT.

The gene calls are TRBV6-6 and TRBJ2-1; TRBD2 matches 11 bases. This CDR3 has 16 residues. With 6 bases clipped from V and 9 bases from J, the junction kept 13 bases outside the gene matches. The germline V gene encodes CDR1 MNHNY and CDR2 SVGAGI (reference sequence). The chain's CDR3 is CASSEIAGGSKSEQFF. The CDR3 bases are TGTGCCAGCAGCGAAATAGCGGGAGGGTCCAAGAGTGAGCAGTTCTTC.

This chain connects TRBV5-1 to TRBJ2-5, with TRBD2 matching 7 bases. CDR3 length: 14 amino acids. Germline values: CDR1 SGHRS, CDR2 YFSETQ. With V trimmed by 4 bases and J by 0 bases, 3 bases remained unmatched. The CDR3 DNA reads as TGCGCCAGCAGCCCGGCGGGGGACCAAGAGACCCAGTACTTC. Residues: CASSPAGDQETQYF.

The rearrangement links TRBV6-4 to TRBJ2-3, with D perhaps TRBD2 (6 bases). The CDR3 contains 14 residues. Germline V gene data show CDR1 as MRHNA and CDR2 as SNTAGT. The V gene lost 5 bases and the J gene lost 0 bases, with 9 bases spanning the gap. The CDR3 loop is CASSRSGSTDTQYF. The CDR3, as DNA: TGTGCCAGCAGTCGGAGCGGGAGCACAGATACGCAGTATTTT.

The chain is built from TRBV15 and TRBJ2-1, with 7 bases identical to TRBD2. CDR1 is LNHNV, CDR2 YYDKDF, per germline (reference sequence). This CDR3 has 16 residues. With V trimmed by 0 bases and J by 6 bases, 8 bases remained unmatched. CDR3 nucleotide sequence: TGTGCCACCAGCAGAGATCCCCGGGGGGTCGCCAATGAGCAGTTCTTC. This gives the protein CATSRDPRGVANEQFF. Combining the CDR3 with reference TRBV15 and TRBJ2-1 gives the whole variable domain DAMVIQNPRYQVTQFGKPVTLSCSQTLNHNVMYWYQQKSSQAPKLLFHYYDKDFNNEADTPDNFQSRRPNTSFCFLDIRSPGLGDTAMYLCATSRDPRGVANEQFFGPGTRLTVL.

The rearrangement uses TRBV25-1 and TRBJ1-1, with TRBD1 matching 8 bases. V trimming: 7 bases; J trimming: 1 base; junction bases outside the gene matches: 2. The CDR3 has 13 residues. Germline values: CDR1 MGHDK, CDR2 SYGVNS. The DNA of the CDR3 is TGTGCCAGCACCGGACAGGGGAACACTGAAGCTTTCTTT. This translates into CASTGQGNTEAFF.

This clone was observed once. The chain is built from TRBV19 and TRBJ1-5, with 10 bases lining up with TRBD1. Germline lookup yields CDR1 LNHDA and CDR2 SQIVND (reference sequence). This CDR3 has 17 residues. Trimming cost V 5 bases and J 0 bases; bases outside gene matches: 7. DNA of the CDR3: TGTGCCAGTAGTGCAGGGACAGGGGAATATAGCAATCAGCCCCAGCATTTT. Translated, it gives CASSAGTGEYSNQPQHF.

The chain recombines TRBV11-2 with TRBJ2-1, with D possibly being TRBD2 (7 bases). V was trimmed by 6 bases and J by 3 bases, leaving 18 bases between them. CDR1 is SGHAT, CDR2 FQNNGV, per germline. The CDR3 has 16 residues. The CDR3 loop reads CASRFSGGGRYNEQFF. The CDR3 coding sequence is TGTGCCAGCAGGTTTAGCGGCGGGGGCCGCTACAATGAGCAGTTCTTC.

The CDR3 nucleotides are TGTGCCAGCAGCCCACCCCCCGGGGGCACTGAAGCTTTCTTT. This sequence encodes CASSPPPGGTEAFF. The chain combines TRBV5-6 with TRBJ1-1, with D possibly matching TRBD1 (5 bases). The CDR3 is 14 residues long. V dropped 4 bases and J dropped 4 bases, with 14 bases sitting between them. Looked up from germline, CDR1 is SGHDT and CDR2 is YYEEEE.